This is a list of T cell receptor beta chains from one sample in a study of sequential checkpoint blockade in melanoma. Here immunoSEQ multiplex PCR was the method, and the copy in TCRdb shows in-frame clones only, minus some. The sample carries 15,000 to 20,000 clones, around 69% recorded once. Material: CD8+ T cells sorted from blood (inferred from file names), obtained from a patient given nivolumab and ipilimumab in sequence. These receptors came from a human donor with melanoma. Both conserved end residues are part of each CDR3.

V: TRBV28; J: TRBJ2-2; CDR3: CASSRVGTGELFF
V: TRBV13; J: TRBJ1-1; CDR3: CASSFGVRRGTEAFF
V: TRBV6-5; J: TRBJ2-7; CDR3: CASSYARLAGWYEQYF
V: TRBV6-4; J: TRBJ1-5; CDR3: CASSLLGGNQPQHF
V: TRBV7-9; J: TRBJ2-3; CDR3: CASSETRLLLTDTQYF
V: TRBV27; J: TRBJ1-2; CDR3: CASRTGGGGYTF
V: TRBV19; J: TRBJ1-5; CDR3: CASRTQQGSNQPQHF
V: TRBV7-9; J: TRBJ2-1; CDR3: CASSPRTSGGFEQFF
V: TRBV6-1; J: TRBJ1-1; CDR3: CASSVVPHHAGWTEAFF
V: TRBV5-1; J: TRBJ1-2; CDR3: CASSLLQGADGYTF
V: TRBV5-5; J: TRBJ1-2; CDR3: CASSSTGGNYGYTF
V: TRBV27; J: TRBJ1-4; CDR3: CASSGGSGDEKLFF
V: TRBV27; J: TRBJ2-5; CDR3: CASSSQGFGETQYF
V: TRBV7-9; J: TRBJ1-4; CDR3: CASSSGQDYEKLFF
V: TRBV19; J: TRBJ1-5; CDR3: CASSIDSIGPQHF
V: TRBV5-1; J: TRBJ2-7; CDR3: CASSLGAGNEQYF
V: TRBV7-6; J: TRBJ2-5; CDR3: CASSPGETQYF
V: TRBV7-8; J: TRBJ1-5; CDR3: CASGYGVNQPQHF
V: TRBV4-1; J: TRBJ2-5; CDR3: CASSLWGGGETQYF
V: TRBV7-6; J: TRBJ1-1; CDR3: CASSTGQGADTEAFF
V: TRBV13; J: TRBJ2-3; CDR3: CASSPRGDTQYF
V: TRBV29-1; J: TRBJ2-1; CDR3: CSVLGSETGFNNEQFF
V: TRBV7-3; J: TRBJ2-6; CDR3: CASSFTGQGNAGANVLTF
V: TRBV6-4; J: TRBJ2-3; CDR3: CASSANGGAADTQYF
V: TRBV10-2; J: TRBJ2-1; CDR3: CASSEFPEGSYNEQFF
V: TRBV7-3; J: TRBJ2-7; CDR3: CASSPKFSLPYEQYF
V: TRBV18; J: TRBJ2-7; CDR3: CASSQQGIAYEQYF
V: TRBV4-3; J: TRBJ1-4; CDR3: CASSEGQLNEKLFF
V: TRBV5-4; J: TRBJ2-7; CDR3: CASSLTGKFGEQYF
V: TRBV9; J: TRBJ1-2; CDR3: CASSVGGGYTF
V: TRBV4-2; J: TRBJ1-6; CDR3: CASSQSVGPLGGSPLHF
V: TRBV11-2; J: TRBJ1-1; CDR3: CASSLGGREAFF
V: TRBV5-1; J: TRBJ2-5; CDR3: CASSLGDPHQETQYF
V: TRBV2; J: TRBJ2-3; CDR3: CASRDPQGLTQYF
V: TRBV7-6; J: TRBJ2-3; CDR3: CASSLAQAGGRNTQYF